Listed below are T cell receptor beta chains from one sample, sequenced in a study of cytomegalovirus exposure and HLA in healthy donors. Here immunoSEQ multiplex PCR was the method, and the copy in TCRdb shows in-frame clones only, minus some. In the table there are over 150,000 clones, 85% of which are singletons. Sample: PBMCs. Source of these receptors: a boy younger than 10 in good health and CMV-seronegative. Each CDR3 is given with its conserved first and last residue. Each record gives: V gene, clone size, D gene, J gene, CDR3 protein. The D gene is left open where the match is weak. Part of the rows lack a size; the others show once, few, many or a class for expanded clones.

>TRBV5-4|-|TRBD2|TRBJ2-2
CASSSHGGTGELFF
>TRBV5-6|-|-|TRBJ1-3
CASSLDRVQGNTIYF
>TRBV4-1|-|TRBD1|TRBJ1-2
CASSLSPGTGGDYGYTF
>TRBV6-4|-|-|TRBJ2-2
CASSETGTTGELFF
>TRBV5-6|-|-|TRBJ2-5
CASSPGGSGKTQYF
>TRBV25-1|-|-|TRBJ1-3
CASEGGWAASGNTIYF
>TRBV6-1|-|-|TRBJ2-2
CARSVFASSTGELFF
>TRBV27|-|-|TRBJ2-6
CASSLYPGVYVLTF
>TRBV7-9|-|-|TRBJ2-7
CASSPTGLNEQYF
>TRBV19|-|TRBD1|TRBJ1-1
CASSVTGGEMNTEAFF
>TRBV28|-|TRBD1|TRBJ1-2
CASSLGGTGYAAGYTF
>TRBV5-1|few|TRBD1|TRBJ2-2
CASSSGQGGTGELFF
>TRBV7-8|-|TRBD1|TRBJ1-2
CASSPEQGGNYGYTF
>TRBV6-5|-|TRBD2|TRBJ2-5
CASSLQAGSETQYF
>TRBV2|-|TRBD2|TRBJ2-1
CASSGRGLPGLARDEQFF
>TRBV7-8|-|TRBD2|TRBJ2-1
CATTRLAVSYNEQFF
>TRBV6-1|-|-|TRBJ2-6
CASSEDSSGANVLTF
>TRBV6-1|-|-|TRBJ1-4
CASSDRALIATNEKLFF
>TRBV20-1|once|TRBD2|TRBJ2-7
CSSSGRDEQYF
>TRBV27|few|TRBD1|TRBJ2-5
CASSYHGQGPRETQYF
>TRBV4-2|-|TRBD1|TRBJ1-1
CASSQGQPWAEAFF
>TRBV5-1|-|TRBD2|TRBJ2-7
CASSSFHRSGRTHEQYF
>TRBV15|-|TRBD1|TRBJ2-1
CTTSRASQGVSSYNEQFF
>TRBV29-1|once|TRBD1|TRBJ1-1
CSVEGTELMNTEAFF
>TRBV28|-|-|TRBJ1-2
CASSLPGDYGYTF
>TRBV29-1|-|TRBD1|TRBJ1-2
CSVVQGAFGYTF
>TRBV11-2|-|-|TRBJ1-1
CASRSLTGNTEAFF
>TRBV5-5|-|TRBD1|TRBJ1-5
CASSLWTGSQPQHF
>TRBV2|-|TRBD1|TRBJ1-4
CASSSIPQGKGEKLFF
>TRBV9|-|TRBD1|TRBJ2-3
CASSVRGGGQGAKDTQYF
>TRBV27|once|TRBD1|TRBJ2-3
CASSLGPGQGGTDTQYF
>TRBV18|-|-|TRBJ2-5
CASSPRQTSQETQYF
>TRBV21-1|-|-|TRBJ2-6
CASSKALYTASGANVLTF
>TRBV19|-|-|TRBJ1-2
CASSIDLTGTAWYGYTF
>TRBV7-8|-|-|TRBJ1-1
CASSLKRTDTEAFF
>TRBV27|once|-|TRBJ1-5
CASGGGGIGDQPQHF
>TRBV4-1|once|-|TRBJ2-1
CASSALEGSLSYNEQFF
>TRBV7-7|-|-|TRBJ2-3
CASSLGQSDTQYF
>TRBV7-8|-|TRBD2|TRBJ2-1
CASSLDGGAYNEQFF
>TRBV29-1|-|-|TRBJ2-1
CSVEGVTGSNFYNEQFF
>TRBV28|-|-|TRBJ2-7
CASRQGWYEQYF